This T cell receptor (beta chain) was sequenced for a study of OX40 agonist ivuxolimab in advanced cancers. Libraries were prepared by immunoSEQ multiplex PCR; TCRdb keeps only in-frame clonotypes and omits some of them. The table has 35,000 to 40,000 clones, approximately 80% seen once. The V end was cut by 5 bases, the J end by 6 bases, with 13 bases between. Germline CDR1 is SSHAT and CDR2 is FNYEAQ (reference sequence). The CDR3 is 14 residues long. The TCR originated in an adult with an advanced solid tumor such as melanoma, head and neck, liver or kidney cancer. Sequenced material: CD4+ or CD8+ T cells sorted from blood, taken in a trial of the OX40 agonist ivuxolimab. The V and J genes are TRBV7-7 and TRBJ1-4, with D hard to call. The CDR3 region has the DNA TGTGCCAGCAGCCTGACACCGGCCGATGAAAAACTGTTTTTT. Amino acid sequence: CASSLTPADEKLFF.